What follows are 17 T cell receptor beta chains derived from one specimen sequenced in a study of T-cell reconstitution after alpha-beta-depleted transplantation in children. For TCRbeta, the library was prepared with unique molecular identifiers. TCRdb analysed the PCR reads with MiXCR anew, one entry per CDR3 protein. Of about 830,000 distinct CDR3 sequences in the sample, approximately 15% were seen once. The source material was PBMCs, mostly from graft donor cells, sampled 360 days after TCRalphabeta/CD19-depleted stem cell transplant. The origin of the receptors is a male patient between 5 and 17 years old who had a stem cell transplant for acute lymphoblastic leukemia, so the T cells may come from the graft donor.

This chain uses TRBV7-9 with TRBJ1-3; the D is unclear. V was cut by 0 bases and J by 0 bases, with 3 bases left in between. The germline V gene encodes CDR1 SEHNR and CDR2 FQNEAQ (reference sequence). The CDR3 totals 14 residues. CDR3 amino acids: CASSLASSGNTIYF. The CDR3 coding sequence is TGTGCCAGCAGCTTAGCCAGCTCTGGAAACACCATATATTTT.

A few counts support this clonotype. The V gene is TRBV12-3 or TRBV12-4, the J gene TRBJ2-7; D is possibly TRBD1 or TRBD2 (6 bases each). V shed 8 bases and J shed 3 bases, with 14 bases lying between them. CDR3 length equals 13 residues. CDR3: CASGGTPDYEQYF. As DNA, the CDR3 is TGTGCCAGCGGCGGGACACCAGACTACGAGCAGTACTTC.

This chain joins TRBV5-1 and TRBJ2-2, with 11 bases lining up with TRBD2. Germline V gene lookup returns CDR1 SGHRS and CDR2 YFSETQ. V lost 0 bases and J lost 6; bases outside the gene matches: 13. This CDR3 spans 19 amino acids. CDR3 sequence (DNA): TGCGCCAGCAGCTTGGTGGGGCACCGCACTAGCGGGAGACCCGGGGAGCTGTTTTTT. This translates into CASSLVGHRTSGRPGELFF.

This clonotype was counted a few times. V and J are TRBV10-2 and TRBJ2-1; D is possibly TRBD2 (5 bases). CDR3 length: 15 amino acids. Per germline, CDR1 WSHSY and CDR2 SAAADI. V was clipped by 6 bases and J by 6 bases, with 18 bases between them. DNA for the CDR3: TGCGCCAGCAGAAGTGGGAGAGTTATGACCAATGAGCAGTTCTTC. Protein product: CASRSGRVMTNEQFF.

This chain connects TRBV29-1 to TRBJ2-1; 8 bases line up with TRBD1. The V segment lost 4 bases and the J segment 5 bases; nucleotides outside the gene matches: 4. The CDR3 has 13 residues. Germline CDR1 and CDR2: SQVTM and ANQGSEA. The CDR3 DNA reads TGCAGCGTTGTGACAGGGGAGGACAATGAGCAGTTCTTC. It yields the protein CSVVTGEDNEQFF.

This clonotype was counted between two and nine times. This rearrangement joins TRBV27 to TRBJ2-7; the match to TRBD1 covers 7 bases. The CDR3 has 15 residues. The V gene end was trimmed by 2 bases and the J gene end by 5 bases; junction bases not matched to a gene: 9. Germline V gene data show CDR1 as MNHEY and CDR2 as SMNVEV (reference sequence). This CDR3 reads CASSLGKGAGDEQYF. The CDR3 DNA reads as TGTGCCAGCAGTTTAGGAAAGGGGGCCGGCGACGAGCAGTACTTC.

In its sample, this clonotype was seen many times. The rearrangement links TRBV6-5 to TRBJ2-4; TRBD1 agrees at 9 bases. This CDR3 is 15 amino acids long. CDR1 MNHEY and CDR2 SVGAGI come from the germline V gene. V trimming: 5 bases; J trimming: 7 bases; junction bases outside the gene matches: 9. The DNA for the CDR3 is TGTGCCAGCAGTCCGGGAATGGGGACAGGGAACATTCAGTACTTC. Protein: CASSPGMGTGNIQYF.

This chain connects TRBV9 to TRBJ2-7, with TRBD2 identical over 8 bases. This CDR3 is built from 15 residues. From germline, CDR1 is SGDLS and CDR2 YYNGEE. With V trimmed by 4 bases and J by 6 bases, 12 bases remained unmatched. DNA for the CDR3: TGTGCCAGCAGCCCCCAGCGGGAGTATCGCATCGAGCAGTACTTC. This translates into CASSPQREYRIEQYF.

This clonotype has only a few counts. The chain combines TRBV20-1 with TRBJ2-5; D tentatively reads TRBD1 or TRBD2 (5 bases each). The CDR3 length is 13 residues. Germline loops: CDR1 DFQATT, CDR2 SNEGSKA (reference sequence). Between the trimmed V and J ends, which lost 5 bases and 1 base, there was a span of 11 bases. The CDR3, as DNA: TGCAGTGCTGAACTAGACAGCCAAGAGACCCAGTACTTC. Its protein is CSAELDSQETQYF.

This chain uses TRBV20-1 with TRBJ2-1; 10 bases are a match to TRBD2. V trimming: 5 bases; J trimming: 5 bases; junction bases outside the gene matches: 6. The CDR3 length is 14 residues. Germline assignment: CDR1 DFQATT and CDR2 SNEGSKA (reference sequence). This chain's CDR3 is CSAFGLAANNEQFF. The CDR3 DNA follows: TGCAGTGCTTTCGGACTAGCGGCCAACAATGAGCAGTTCTTC.

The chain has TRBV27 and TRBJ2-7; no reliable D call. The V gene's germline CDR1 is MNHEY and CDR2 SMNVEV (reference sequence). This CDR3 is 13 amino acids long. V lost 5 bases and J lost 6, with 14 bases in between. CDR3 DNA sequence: TGTGCCAGCAGTCCCCGGCTCCTTAGCGAGCAGTACTTC. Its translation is CASSPRLLSEQYF.

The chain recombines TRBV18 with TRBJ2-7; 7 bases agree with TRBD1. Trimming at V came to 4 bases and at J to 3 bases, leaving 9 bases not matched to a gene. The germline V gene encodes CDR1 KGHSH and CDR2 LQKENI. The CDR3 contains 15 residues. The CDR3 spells CASSLQGRGGYEQYF. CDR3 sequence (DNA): TGTGCCAGCTCACTACAGGGGCGAGGGGGCTACGAGCAGTACTTC.

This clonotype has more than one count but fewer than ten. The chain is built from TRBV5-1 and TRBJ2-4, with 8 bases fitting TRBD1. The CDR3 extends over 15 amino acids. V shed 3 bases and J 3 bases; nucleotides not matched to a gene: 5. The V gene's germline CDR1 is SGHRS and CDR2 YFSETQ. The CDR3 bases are TGCGCCAGCAGCTGGACAGGGCGGGACAAAAACATTCAGTACTTC. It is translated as CASSWTGRDKNIQYF.

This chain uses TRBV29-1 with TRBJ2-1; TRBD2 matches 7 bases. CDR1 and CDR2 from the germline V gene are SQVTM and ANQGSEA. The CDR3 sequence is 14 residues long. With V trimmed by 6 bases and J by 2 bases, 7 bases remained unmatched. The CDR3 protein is CSVHILATYNEQFF. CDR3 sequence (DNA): TGCAGCGTCCACATACTAGCGACCTACAATGAGCAGTTCTTC.

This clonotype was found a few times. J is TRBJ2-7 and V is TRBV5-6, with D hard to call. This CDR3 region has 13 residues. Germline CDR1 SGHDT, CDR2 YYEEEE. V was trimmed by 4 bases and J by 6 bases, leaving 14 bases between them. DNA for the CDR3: TGTGCCAGCAGCATCAGGCACCCCCTCGAGCAGTACTTC. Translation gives CASSIRHPLEQYF.

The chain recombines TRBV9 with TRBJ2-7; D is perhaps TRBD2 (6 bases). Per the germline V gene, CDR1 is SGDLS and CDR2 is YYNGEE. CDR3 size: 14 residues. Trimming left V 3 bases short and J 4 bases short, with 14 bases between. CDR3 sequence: CASSAGPGLYEQYF. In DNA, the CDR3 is TGTGCCAGCAGCGCCGGGCCGGGACTTTACGAGCAGTACTTC.

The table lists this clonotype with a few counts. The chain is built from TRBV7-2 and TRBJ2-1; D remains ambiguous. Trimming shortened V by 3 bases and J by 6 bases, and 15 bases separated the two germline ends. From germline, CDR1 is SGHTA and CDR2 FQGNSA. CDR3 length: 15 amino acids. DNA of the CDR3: TGTGCCAGCAGCTTTCTCCTTTCGCGTGGCAATGAGCAGTTCTTC. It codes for CASSFLLSRGNEQFF.